Below, one TCR beta chain is given with its context. Germline V gives CDR1 LGHDT, CDR2 YNNKEL (reference sequence). Trimming cost V 1 base and J 2 bases, with 9 bases left between them. The CDR3 has 14 residues. TCRdb re-analysed the 5' RACE reads in MiXCR, keeping a single row per CDR3 protein. There are 75,000 to 100,000 distinct CDR3 sequences in the sample; approximately 16% occur only once, and 1.3% lies in the top ten. These data belong to a study of early T cells in non-severe SARS-CoV-2 infection. Sequencing was done on a sample of whole blood. The source of this sequence is an adult who was a healthcare worker with PCR-confirmed SARS-CoV-2 infection or an uninfected control (not recorded which). V and J are TRBV3-1 and TRBJ2-7; no firm D call. The CDR3 loop is CASSQGMSAYEQYF. The CDR3, as DNA: TGTGCCAGCAGCCAAGGGATGAGCGCCTACGAGCAGTACTTC.